The clone carrying this TCR beta chain was seen many times. V was shortened by 5 bases and J by 8 bases, with 10 bases between the two germline ends. The CDR3 extends over 13 amino acids. The germline CDR1 and CDR2 sequences are SGHAT and FQNNGV. Time point given: newly diagnosed GD, antithyroid drugs for less than 3 months. Construction of the TCR library relied on RNA isolated from PBMCs. The authors drew patients from an endocrinology department in Xi'an, China. CDR3 regions were amplified by Arm-PCR using iRepertoire HTBI primers to build TCR beta libraries. Source study methods: Analysis of the samples identified 50 to 75 TRBV and 13 to 15 TRBJ segments. A single record per CDR3 protein comes from TCRdb applying MiXCR to the multiplex PCR reads. The V and J calls and clone size are TCRdb's, not the authors'. The sample carries about 400,000 distinct CDR3 sequences, roughly 17% recorded once. The sample originates from a study of regulatory T cells in long-lasting Graves disease.

These same records also appear under a second study, on T cells in Graves' hyperthyroidism and ophthalmopathy.

The rearrangement links TRBV11-2 to TRBJ1-6; D is ambiguous. The TCR originated in a young woman with Graves disease. Here the sequenced sample was peripheral blood mononuclear cells (PBMCs), taken at new diagnosis, from a patient treated with antithyroid drugs. CDR3 in amino acids: CASSRGPDSPLHF. In DNA, the CDR3 is TGTGCCAGCAGCCGAGGCCCGGATTCACCCCTCCACTTT.